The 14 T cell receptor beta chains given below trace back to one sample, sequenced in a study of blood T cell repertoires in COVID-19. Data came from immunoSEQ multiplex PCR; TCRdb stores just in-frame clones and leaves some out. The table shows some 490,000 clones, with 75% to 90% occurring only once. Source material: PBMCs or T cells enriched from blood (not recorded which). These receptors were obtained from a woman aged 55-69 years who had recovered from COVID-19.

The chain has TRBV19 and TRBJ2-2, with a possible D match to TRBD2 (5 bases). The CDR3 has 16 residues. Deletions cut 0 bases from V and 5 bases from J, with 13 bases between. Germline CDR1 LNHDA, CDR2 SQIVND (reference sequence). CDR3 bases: TGTGCCAGTAGTATAGAGCTGCACCCGGGGACCGGGGAGCTGTTTTTT. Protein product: CASSIELHPGTGELFF.

DNA of the CDR3: TGTGCCAGCAGCTTTTACGGGATGACCTACGAGCAGTACGTC. Amino acid sequence: CASSFYGMTYEQYV. V gene TRBV7-8 combines with J gene TRBJ2-7; a possible D gene is TRBD2 (5 bases). CDR3 length: 14 residues. Germline V CDR1 and CDR2: SGHVS, FQNEAQ. Deletions cut 3 bases from V and 2 bases from J, with 11 bases between.

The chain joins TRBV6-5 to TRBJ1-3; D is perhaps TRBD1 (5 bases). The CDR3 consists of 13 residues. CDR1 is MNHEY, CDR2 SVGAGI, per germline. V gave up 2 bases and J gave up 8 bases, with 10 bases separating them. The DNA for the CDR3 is TGTGCCAGCAGTTACGGGGGGAGGGACACCATATATTTT. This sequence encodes CASSYGGRDTIYF.

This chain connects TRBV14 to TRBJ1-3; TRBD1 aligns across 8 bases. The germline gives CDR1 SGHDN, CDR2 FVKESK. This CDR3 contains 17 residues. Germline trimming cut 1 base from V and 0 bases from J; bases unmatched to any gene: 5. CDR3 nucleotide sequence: TGTGCCAGCAGCCAAGGCAGGGGGCCGGCCTCTGGAAACACCATATATTTT. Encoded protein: CASSQGRGPASGNTIYF.

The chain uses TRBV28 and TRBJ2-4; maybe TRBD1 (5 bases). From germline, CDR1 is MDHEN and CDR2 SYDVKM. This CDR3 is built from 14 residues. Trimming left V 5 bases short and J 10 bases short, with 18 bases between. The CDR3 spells CASSSPGNIKIQYF. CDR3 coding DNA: TGTGCCAGCAGTAGTCCAGGGAACATAAAGATTCAGTACTTC.

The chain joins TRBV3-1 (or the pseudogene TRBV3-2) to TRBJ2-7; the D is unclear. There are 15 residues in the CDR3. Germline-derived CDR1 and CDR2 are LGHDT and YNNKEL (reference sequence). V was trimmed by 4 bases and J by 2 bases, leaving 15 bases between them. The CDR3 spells CASSLGPPDTYEQYV. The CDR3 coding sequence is TGTGCCAGCAGCCTTGGCCCACCTGATACCTACGAGCAGTACGTC.

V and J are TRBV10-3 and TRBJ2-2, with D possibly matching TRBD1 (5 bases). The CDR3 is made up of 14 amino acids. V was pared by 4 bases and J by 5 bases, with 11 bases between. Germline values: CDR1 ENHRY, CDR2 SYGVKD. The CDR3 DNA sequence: TGTGCCATCAGTGTAGGGGTTGGGACCGGGGAGCTGTTTTTT. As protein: CAISVGVGTGELFF.

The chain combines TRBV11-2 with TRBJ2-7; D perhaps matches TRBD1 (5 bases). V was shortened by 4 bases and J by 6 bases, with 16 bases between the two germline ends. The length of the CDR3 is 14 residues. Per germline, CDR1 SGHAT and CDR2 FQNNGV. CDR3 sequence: CASSSKTVTREQYF. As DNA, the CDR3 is TGTGCCAGCAGCTCCAAGACAGTGACCCGCGAGCAGTACTTC. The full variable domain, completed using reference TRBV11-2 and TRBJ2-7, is EAGVAQSPRYKIIEKRQSVAFWCNPISGHATLYWYQQILGQGPKLLIQFQNNGVVDDSQLPKDRFSAERLKGVDSTLKIQPAKLEDSAVYLCASSSKTVTREQYFGPGTRLTVT.

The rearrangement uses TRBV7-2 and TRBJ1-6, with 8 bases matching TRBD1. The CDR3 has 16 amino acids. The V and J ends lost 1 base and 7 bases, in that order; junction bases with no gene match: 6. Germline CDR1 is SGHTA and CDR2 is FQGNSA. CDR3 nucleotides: TGTGCCAGCAGCTTAGAGACAGGGGTGGGGAATTCACCCCTCCACTTT. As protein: CASSLETGVGNSPLHF.

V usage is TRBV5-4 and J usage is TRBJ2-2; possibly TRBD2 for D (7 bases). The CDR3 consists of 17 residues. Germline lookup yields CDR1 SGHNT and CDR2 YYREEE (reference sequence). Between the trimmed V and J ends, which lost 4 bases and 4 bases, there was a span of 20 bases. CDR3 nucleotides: TGTGCCAGCAGCCCGTCATTCGGGGGGCGAGGCACCGGGGAGCTGTTTTTT. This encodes CASSPSFGGRGTGELFF.

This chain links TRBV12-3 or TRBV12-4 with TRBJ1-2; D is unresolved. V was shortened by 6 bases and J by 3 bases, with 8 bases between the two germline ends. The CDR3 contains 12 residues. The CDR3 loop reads CASRAEDYGYTF. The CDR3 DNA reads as TGTGCCAGCAGGGCGGAGGACTATGGCTACACCTTC.

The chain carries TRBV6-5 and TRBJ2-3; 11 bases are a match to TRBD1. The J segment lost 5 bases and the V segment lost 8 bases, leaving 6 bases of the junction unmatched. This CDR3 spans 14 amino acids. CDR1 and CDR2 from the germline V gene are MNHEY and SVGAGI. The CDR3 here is CASLGQGAGDTQYF. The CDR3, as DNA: TGTGCCAGCCTTGGACAGGGGGCCGGAGATACGCAGTATTTT.

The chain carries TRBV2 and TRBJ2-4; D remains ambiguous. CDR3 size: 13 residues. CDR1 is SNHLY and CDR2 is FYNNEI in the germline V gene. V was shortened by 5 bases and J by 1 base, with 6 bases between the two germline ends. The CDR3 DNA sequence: TGTGCCAGCAGTATAAGCGCCAAAAACATTCAGTACTTC. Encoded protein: CASSISAKNIQYF.

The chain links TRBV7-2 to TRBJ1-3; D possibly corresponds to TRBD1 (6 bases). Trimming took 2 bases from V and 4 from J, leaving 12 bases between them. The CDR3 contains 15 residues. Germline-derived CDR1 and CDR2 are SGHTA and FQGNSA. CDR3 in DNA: TGTGCCAGCAGCTTATCGCCAGGGGCAGGAAACACCATATATTTT. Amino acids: CASSLSPGAGNTIYF.